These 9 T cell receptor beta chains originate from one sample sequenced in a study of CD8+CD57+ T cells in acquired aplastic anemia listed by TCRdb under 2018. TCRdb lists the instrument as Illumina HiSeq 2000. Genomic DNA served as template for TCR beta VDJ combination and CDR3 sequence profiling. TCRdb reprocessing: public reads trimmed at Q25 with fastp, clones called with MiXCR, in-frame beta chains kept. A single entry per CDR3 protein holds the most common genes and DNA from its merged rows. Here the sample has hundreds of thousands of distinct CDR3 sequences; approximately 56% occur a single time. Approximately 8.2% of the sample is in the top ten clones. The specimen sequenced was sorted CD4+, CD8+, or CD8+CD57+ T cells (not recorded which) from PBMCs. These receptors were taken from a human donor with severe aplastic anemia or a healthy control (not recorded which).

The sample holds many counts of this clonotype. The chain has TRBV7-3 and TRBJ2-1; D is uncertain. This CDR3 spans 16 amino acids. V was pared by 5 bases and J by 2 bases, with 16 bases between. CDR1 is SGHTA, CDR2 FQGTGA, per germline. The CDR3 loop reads CASSPSSPSAYNEQFF. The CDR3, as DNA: TGTGCCAGCAGCCCTTCCTCCCCCTCGGCCTACAATGAGCAGTTCTTC.

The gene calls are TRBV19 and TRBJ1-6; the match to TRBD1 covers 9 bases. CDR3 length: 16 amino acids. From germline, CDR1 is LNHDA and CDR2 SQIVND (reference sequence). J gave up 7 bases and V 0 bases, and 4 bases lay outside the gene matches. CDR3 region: CASSIEGTGSNSPLHF. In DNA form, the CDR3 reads TGTGCCAGTAGTATAGAAGGGACAGGGTCGAATTCACCCCTCCACTTT.

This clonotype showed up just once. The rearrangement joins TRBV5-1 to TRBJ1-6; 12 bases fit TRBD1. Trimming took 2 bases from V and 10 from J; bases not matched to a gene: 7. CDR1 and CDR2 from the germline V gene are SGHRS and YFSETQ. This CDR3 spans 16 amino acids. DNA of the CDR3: TGCGCCAGCAGCTTAGAGGGACAGGGGGCTGAATCACCCCTCCACTTT. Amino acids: CASSLEGQGAESPLHF.

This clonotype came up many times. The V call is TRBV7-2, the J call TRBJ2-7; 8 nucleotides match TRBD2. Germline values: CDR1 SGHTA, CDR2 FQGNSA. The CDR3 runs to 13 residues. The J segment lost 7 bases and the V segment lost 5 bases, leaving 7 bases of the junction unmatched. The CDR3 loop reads CASSVGGGREQYF. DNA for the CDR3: TGTGCCAGCAGCGTCGGGGGGGGCAGGGAGCAGTACTTC.

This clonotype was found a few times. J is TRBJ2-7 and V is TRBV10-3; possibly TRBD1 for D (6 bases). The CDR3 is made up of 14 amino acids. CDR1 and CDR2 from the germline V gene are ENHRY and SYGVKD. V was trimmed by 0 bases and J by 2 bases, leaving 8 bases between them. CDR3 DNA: TGTGCCATCAGTGAGTCGCGGACAGCCTACGAGCAGTACTTC. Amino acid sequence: CAISESRTAYEQYF.

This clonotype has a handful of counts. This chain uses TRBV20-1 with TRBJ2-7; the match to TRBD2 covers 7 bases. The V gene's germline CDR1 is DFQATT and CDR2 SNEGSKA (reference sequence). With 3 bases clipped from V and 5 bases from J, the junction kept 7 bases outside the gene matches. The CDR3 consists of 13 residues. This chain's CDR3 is CSARETSFDEQYF. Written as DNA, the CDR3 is TGCAGTGCTAGGGAGACTAGCTTCGACGAGCAGTACTTC.

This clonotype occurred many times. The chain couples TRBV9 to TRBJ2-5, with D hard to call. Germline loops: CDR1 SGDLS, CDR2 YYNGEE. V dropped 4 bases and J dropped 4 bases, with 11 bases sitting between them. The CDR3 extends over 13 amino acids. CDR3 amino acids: CASSPTPVETQYF. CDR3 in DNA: TGTGCCAGCAGCCCTACCCCGGTAGAGACCCAGTACTTC.

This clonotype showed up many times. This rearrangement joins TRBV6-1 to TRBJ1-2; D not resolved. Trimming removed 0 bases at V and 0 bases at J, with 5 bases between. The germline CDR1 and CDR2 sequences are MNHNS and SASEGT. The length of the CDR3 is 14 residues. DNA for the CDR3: TGTGCCAGCAGTGAAGCGGAGGCTAACTATGGCTACACCTTC. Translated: CASSEAEANYGYTF.

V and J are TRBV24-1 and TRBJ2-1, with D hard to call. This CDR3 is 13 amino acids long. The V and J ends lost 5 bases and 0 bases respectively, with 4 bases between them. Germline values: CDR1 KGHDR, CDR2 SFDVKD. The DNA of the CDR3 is TGTGCCACCAGTGGTGACTCCTACAATGAGCAGTTCTTC. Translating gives CATSGDSYNEQFF.